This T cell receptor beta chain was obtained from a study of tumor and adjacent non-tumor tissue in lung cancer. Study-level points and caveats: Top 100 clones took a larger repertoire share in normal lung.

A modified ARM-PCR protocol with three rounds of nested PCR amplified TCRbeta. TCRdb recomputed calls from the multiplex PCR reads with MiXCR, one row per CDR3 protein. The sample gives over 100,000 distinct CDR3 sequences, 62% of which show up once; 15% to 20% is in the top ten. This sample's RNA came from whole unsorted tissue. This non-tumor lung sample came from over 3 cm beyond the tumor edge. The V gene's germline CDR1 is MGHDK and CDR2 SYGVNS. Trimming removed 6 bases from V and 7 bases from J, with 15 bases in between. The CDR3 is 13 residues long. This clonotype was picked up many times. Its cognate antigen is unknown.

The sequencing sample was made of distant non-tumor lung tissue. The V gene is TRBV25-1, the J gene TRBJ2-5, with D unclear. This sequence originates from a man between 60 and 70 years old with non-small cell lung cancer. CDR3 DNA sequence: TGTGCCAGCAGCGCCGTGGGGATAGGGACCCAGTACTTC. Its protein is CASSAVGIGTQYF.